The rows below give T cell receptor beta chains drawn from one sample of a study of T cell changes during pregnancy in multiple sclerosis. Method: immunoSEQ multiplex PCR; TCRdb's copy keeps in-frame clones and lacks some. The sample lists tens of thousands of clones; 90% to 95% were seen once. Sequenced here: peripheral blood, sampled after pregnancy. Receptors were obtained from a female donor in good health, enrolled as a control in a pregnancy study. The CDR3 runs from the conserved cysteine through the conserved F or W. The D gene is left open where the match is weak. Some rows mark clone size as missing; the rest say once, few, many or name a class of expanded clone.

clone_size: once; v_call: TRBV19; j_call: TRBJ1-1; cdr3_length: 13; d_call: -; cdr3_nt: TGTGCCAGTAGTATCGGTAGAAGCACTGAAGCTTTCTTT; cdr3_aa: CASSIGRSTEAFF
clone_size: -; v_call: TRBV25-1; j_call: TRBJ1-5; cdr3_length: 16; d_call: -; cdr3_nt: TGTGCCAGCAGTCCCCGTCGGACATTGAGCAATCAGCCCCAGCATTTT; cdr3_aa: CASSPRRTLSNQPQHF
clone_size: -; v_call: TRBV27; j_call: TRBJ2-5; cdr3_length: 17; d_call: TRBD2; cdr3_nt: TGTGCCAGCAGTTTATCGGCTAGCGGGGGGGCTCTGGAGACCCAGTACTTC; cdr3_aa: CASSLSASGGALETQYF
clone_size: -; v_call: TRBV4-3; j_call: TRBJ2-3; cdr3_length: 16; d_call: -; cdr3_nt: TGCGCCAGCAGCCACACAGGGGGAGGGAACACAGATACGCAGTATTTT; cdr3_aa: CASSHTGGGNTDTQYF
clone_size: -; v_call: TRBV7-9; j_call: TRBJ1-6; cdr3_length: 15; d_call: TRBD1; cdr3_nt: TGTGCCAGCAGCTCGACAGGGGCCTATAATTCACCCCTCCACTTT; cdr3_aa: CASSSTGAYNSPLHF
clone_size: -; v_call: TRBV27; j_call: TRBJ1-1; cdr3_length: 12; d_call: -; cdr3_nt: TGTGCCAGCAGTGCTGGGGGCAGCGAAGCTTTCTTT; cdr3_aa: CASSAGGSEAFF
clone_size: -; v_call: TRBV19; j_call: TRBJ1-4; cdr3_length: 15; d_call: TRBD1; cdr3_nt: TGTGCCAGTTCTGAGGCCGGGACAGGGGATGAAAAACTGTTTTTT; cdr3_aa: CASSEAGTGDEKLFF
clone_size: -; v_call: TRBV2; j_call: TRBJ1-5; cdr3_length: 16; d_call: -; cdr3_nt: TGTGCCAGCAGTGTTGACCAGGGGAGTAGCAATCAGCCCCAGCATTTT; cdr3_aa: CASSVDQGSSNQPQHF
clone_size: -; v_call: TRBV5-4; j_call: TRBJ1-1; cdr3_length: 14; d_call: TRBD1; cdr3_nt: TGTGCCAGCAGACAAGGACAGGGGCTCACTGAAGCTTTCTTT; cdr3_aa: CASRQGQGLTEAFF
clone_size: -; v_call: TRBV6-4; j_call: TRBJ2-7; cdr3_length: 15; d_call: TRBD2; cdr3_nt: TGTGCCAGCAGTGAGGGACTAGCGGCATCCTCCGAGCAGTACTTC; cdr3_aa: CASSEGLAASSEQYF
clone_size: -; v_call: TRBV5-1; j_call: TRBJ2-3; cdr3_length: 17; d_call: TRBD1; cdr3_nt: TGCGCCAGCAGCTTGGCGGGGACAGGGGCTTTCACAGATACGCAGTATTTT; cdr3_aa: CASSLAGTGAFTDTQYF
clone_size: -; v_call: TRBV13; j_call: TRBJ1-6; cdr3_length: 14; d_call: -; cdr3_nt: TGTGCCAGCAGCATAACCCAGGGTAATTCACCCCTCCACTTT; cdr3_aa: CASSITQGNSPLHF
clone_size: -; v_call: TRBV7-2; j_call: TRBJ1-1; cdr3_length: 15; d_call: -; cdr3_nt: TGTGCCAGCAGCCCCCTCGGGGGGATGAGCACTGAAGCTTTCTTT; cdr3_aa: CASSPLGGMSTEAFF
clone_size: -; v_call: TRBV2; j_call: TRBJ1-5; cdr3_length: 16; d_call: -; cdr3_nt: TGTGCCAGCAGTGCCAGGGGATTTGGGGTTAGTCAGCCCCAGCATTTT; cdr3_aa: CASSARGFGVSQPQHF
clone_size: -; v_call: TRBV5-8; j_call: TRBJ1-5; cdr3_length: 14; d_call: -; cdr3_nt: TGTGCCAGCAGCTTGGGCAGGTACAATCAGCCCCAGCATTTT; cdr3_aa: CASSLGRYNQPQHF
clone_size: -; v_call: TRBV15; j_call: TRBJ2-7; cdr3_length: 15; d_call: TRBD2; cdr3_nt: TGTGCCACCAGCGAGGGACTAGCGGGGTCCTACGAGCAGTACTTC; cdr3_aa: CATSEGLAGSYEQYF
clone_size: -; v_call: TRBV9; j_call: TRBJ2-1; cdr3_length: 17; d_call: TRBD2; cdr3_nt: TGTGCCAGCAGCGTCACTAGCGGGGGTGCGAGGTACAATGAGCAGTTCTTC; cdr3_aa: CASSVTSGGARYNEQFF
clone_size: -; v_call: TRBV12-5; j_call: TRBJ1-1; cdr3_length: 13; d_call: -; cdr3_nt: TGTGCTAGTGGTTTGGGGACAGACGGTGAAGCTTTCTTT; cdr3_aa: CASGLGTDGEAFF
clone_size: -; v_call: TRBV6-1; j_call: TRBJ1-2; cdr3_length: 12; d_call: TRBD1; cdr3_nt: TGTGCCTCCATGGAGGGGGCAAGCGGCTACACCTTC; cdr3_aa: CASMEGASGYTF
clone_size: -; v_call: TRBV2; j_call: TRBJ1-5; cdr3_length: 14; d_call: -; cdr3_nt: TGTGCCAGCAGTGAGTGGAGGGAAAGTCAGCCCCAGCATTTT; cdr3_aa: CASSEWRESQPQHF
clone_size: -; v_call: TRBV4-2; j_call: TRBJ2-1; cdr3_length: 22; d_call: TRBD1; cdr3_nt: TGTGCCAGCAGCCAAGATTTCGTCCCGGGACAGCCAAATTATCTGCCCTACAATGAGCAGTTCTTC; cdr3_aa: CASSQDFVPGQPNYLPYNEQFF
clone_size: -; v_call: TRBV6-5; j_call: TRBJ1-3; cdr3_length: 13; d_call: -; cdr3_nt: TGTGCCAGCAGTTACGCCGGTGGAAACACCATATATTTT; cdr3_aa: CASSYAGGNTIYF
clone_size: -; v_call: TRBV5-1; j_call: TRBJ2-7; cdr3_length: 15; d_call: -; cdr3_nt: TGCGCCAGCAGCTCCGGGGGGCCCCCTTCCTACGAGCAGTACTTC; cdr3_aa: CASSSGGPPSYEQYF
clone_size: -; v_call: TRBV5-6; j_call: TRBJ1-4; cdr3_length: 12; d_call: -; cdr3_nt: TGTGCCAGCAGCCGCACAGGGACCGAACTGTTTTTT; cdr3_aa: CASSRTGTELFF
clone_size: once; v_call: TRBV6-5; j_call: TRBJ1-2; cdr3_length: 14; d_call: -; cdr3_nt: TGTGCCAGCAGTTACTCGACAGACGGGTATGGCTACACCTTC; cdr3_aa: CASSYSTDGYGYTF
clone_size: -; v_call: TRBV7-3; j_call: TRBJ1-6; cdr3_length: 13; d_call: TRBD1; cdr3_nt: TGTGCCAGCAGCCCGGACAGGTCTACCCCTAGGTACTTT; cdr3_aa: CASSPDRSTPRYF
clone_size: -; v_call: TRBV6-5; j_call: TRBJ1-1; cdr3_length: 14; d_call: TRBD1; cdr3_nt: TGTGCCAGCAGGACAGGGGGCCTGGGCACTGAAGCTTTCTTT; cdr3_aa: CASRTGGLGTEAFF
clone_size: -; v_call: TRBV7-9; j_call: TRBJ2-7; cdr3_length: 13; d_call: -; cdr3_nt: TGTGCCAGCAGCCCACAGCCACCCTACGAGCAGTACTTC; cdr3_aa: CASSPQPPYEQYF
clone_size: once; v_call: TRBV5-1; j_call: TRBJ2-3; cdr3_length: 21; d_call: -; cdr3_nt: TGCGCCAGCAGCTTGGAGGGCGGTGGTCGTCGGCAGGGACACTACACAGATACGCAGTATTTT; cdr3_aa: CASSLEGGGRRQGHYTDTQYF
clone_size: once; v_call: TRBV7-2; j_call: TRBJ1-2; cdr3_length: 13; d_call: -; cdr3_nt: TGTGCCAGCAGCGACGGGACATTGGATGGCTACACCTTC; cdr3_aa: CASSDGTLDGYTF
clone_size: -; v_call: TRBV29-1; j_call: TRBJ1-2; cdr3_length: 10; d_call: TRBD1; cdr3_nt: TGCAGCGTTTGGGACAGTGGCTACACCTTC; cdr3_aa: CSVWDSGYTF
clone_size: -; v_call: TRBV7-9; j_call: TRBJ2-7; cdr3_length: 15; d_call: TRBD1; cdr3_nt: TGTGCCAGCAGCTCAAGGACAGGGGTGGCCTACGAGCAGTACTTC; cdr3_aa: CASSSRTGVAYEQYF
clone_size: once; v_call: TRBV7-2; j_call: TRBJ1-1; cdr3_length: 17; d_call: TRBD1; cdr3_nt: TGTGCCAGCAGCTTAACCAATCCGGGACAGGGGAACACTGAAGCTTTCTTT; cdr3_aa: CASSLTNPGQGNTEAFF
clone_size: -; v_call: TRBV19; j_call: TRBJ1-4; cdr3_length: 15; d_call: -; cdr3_nt: TGTGCCAGTAGTATGTACCAGGGAACAAATGAAAAACTGTTTTTT; cdr3_aa: CASSMYQGTNEKLFF
clone_size: -; v_call: TRBV19; j_call: TRBJ1-2; cdr3_length: 13; d_call: TRBD1; cdr3_nt: TGTGCCAGTAGTATGCCAGGGGGCAATGGCTACACCTTC; cdr3_aa: CASSMPGGNGYTF
clone_size: -; v_call: TRBV30; j_call: TRBJ1-2; cdr3_length: 13; d_call: -; cdr3_nt: TGTGCCTGGAACCGCCGGCAGGACTATGGCTACACCTTC; cdr3_aa: CAWNRRQDYGYTF
clone_size: once; v_call: TRBV30; j_call: TRBJ1-5; cdr3_length: 13; d_call: TRBD1; cdr3_nt: TGTGCCTGGAGTGGGACAGGGGTTCAGCCCCAGCATTTT; cdr3_aa: CAWSGTGVQPQHF
clone_size: -; v_call: TRBV29-1; j_call: TRBJ2-7; cdr3_length: 12; d_call: -; cdr3_nt: TGCAGCGTTGAGGTTAGCTCCTACGAGCAGTACTTC; cdr3_aa: CSVEVSSYEQYF
clone_size: -; v_call: TRBV11-3; j_call: TRBJ2-2; cdr3_length: 15; d_call: TRBD1; cdr3_nt: TGTGCCAGCAGCTTAGGACAGGGGAACACCGGGGAGCTGTTTTTT; cdr3_aa: CASSLGQGNTGELFF
clone_size: once; v_call: TRBV5-1; j_call: TRBJ2-1; cdr3_length: 15; d_call: -; cdr3_nt: TGCGCCAGCAGCCCCGAGTATGCCTCCTACAATGAGCAGTTCTTC; cdr3_aa: CASSPEYASYNEQFF
clone_size: -; v_call: TRBV7-3; j_call: TRBJ2-7; cdr3_length: 15; d_call: TRBD1; cdr3_nt: TGTGCCAGCAGCCCTACGGACAGGGGGATTTACGAGCAGTACTTC; cdr3_aa: CASSPTDRGIYEQYF
clone_size: -; v_call: TRBV6-4; j_call: TRBJ2-3; cdr3_length: 15; d_call: -; cdr3_nt: TGTGCCAGCAGTGACTTGGCGGGGGCCACAGATACGCAGTATTTT; cdr3_aa: CASSDLAGATDTQYF
clone_size: -; v_call: TRBV7-6; j_call: TRBJ1-2; cdr3_length: 16; d_call: -; cdr3_nt: TGTGCCAGCAGCCCACGGGGGGGGCGTGACAACTATGGCTACACCTTC; cdr3_aa: CASSPRGGRDNYGYTF
clone_size: -; v_call: TRBV30; j_call: TRBJ1-1; cdr3_length: 16; d_call: -; cdr3_nt: TGTGCCTGGAGTGGGACAGCCCGGAAAATGAACACTGAAGCTTTCTTT; cdr3_aa: CAWSGTARKMNTEAFF
clone_size: -; v_call: TRBV30; j_call: TRBJ2-1; cdr3_length: 15; d_call: -; cdr3_nt: TGTGCCTGGAGTGGGAGCGGAAGCTCCTACAATGAGCAGTTCTTC; cdr3_aa: CAWSGSGSSYNEQFF
clone_size: -; v_call: TRBV6-6; j_call: TRBJ2-7; cdr3_length: 14; d_call: TRBD2; cdr3_nt: TGTGCCAGCAATTCAGGCGGGGGGGTCTACGAGCAGTACTTC; cdr3_aa: CASNSGGGVYEQYF